The clone carrying this TCR beta chain has more than one count but fewer than ten. The source of the sample is a study of shared clonotypes between healthy human individuals. The V end lost 2 bases, the J end lost 5 bases, and 7 bases lay between the germline ends. The V gene's germline CDR1 is KGHSH and CDR2 LQKENI. CDR3 length: 13 residues. Libraries were prepared by immunoSEQ multiplex PCR; TCRdb keeps only in-frame clonotypes and omits some of them. The repertoire holds 2 million to 3 million clones, with around 94% as singletons. This sequence originates from a man aged 18 to 30 in good health. The chain combines TRBV18 with TRBJ1-5; D unclear. Sequencing used naive CD4+ T cells sorted from blood. The subset: CD45RA+ positively selected. CDR3 sequence reads: CASSPSAHQPQHF. DNA for the CDR3: TGTGCCAGCTCACCATCAGCGCATCAGCCCCAGCATTTT.